Below, one T cell receptor beta chain is given with its context. Time point defined: newly diagnosed GD, antithyroid drugs for less than 3 months. RNA extracted from PBMCs served as the sequencing template. This record belongs to a study of regulatory T cells in long-lasting Graves disease. The CDR3 runs to 15 residues. The germline V gene encodes CDR1 MGHRA and CDR2 YSYEKL. Trimming removed 4 bases from V and 8 bases from J; junction bases left unmatched: 9. In building TCR beta libraries, iRepertoire HTBI primers were used together with Arm-PCR of CDR3 regions. MiXCR, applied by TCRdb to the multiplex PCR reads, yields one record per CDR3 protein. The sample holds approximately 480,000 distinct CDR3 sequences, roughly 16% seen once. These data are also associated with another study on T cells in Graves' hyperthyroidism and ophthalmopathy.

The material sequenced was peripheral blood mononuclear cells (PBMCs), taken at new diagnosis, from a patient treated with antithyroid drugs. This TCR derives from a man in his forties or fifties with Graves disease. The chain employs TRBV4-1 and TRBJ1-4, with TRBD1 matching 8 bases. The CDR3 region has the DNA TGCGCCAGCAGCCCAGTCGACAGGGGTGGAGAAAAACTGTTTTTT. Translation gives CASSPVDRGGEKLFF.